This is a list of T cell receptor beta chains from one sample in a study of OX40 agonist ivuxolimab in advanced cancers. Measured with immunoSEQ multiplex PCR; TCRdb has only the in-frame clones, and not every one. The sample includes about 72,000 clones, under 95% seen only once; the top ten take more than 4.5%. The sequences come from CD4+ or CD8+ T cells sorted from blood, collected in a trial of the OX40 agonist ivuxolimab. These receptors came from an adult with an advanced solid tumor such as melanoma, head and neck, liver or kidney cancer. Each CDR3 is given with its conserved first and last residue. Fields, in order: CDR3 DNA, CDR3 protein, J gene, clone size, V gene, D gene. The D gene is left open where the match is weak. Rows may omit the clone size; those that give it use once, few, many or a size class.

TGTGCCAGCAACCACAGACAGGGCAGCTACGAGCAGTACTTC	CASNHRQGSYEQYF	TRBJ2-7	.	TRBV11-2	TRBD1
TGTGCCAGCAGCCCGGGACTAGCGGGGCAGACTAGCACAGATACGCAGTATTTT	CASSPGLAGQTSTDTQYF	TRBJ2-3	.	TRBV9	TRBD2
TGTGCTAGTGGTTTGGTGGATGCAGAGACCCAGTACTTC	CASGLVDAETQYF	TRBJ2-5	once	TRBV12-5	.
TGCAGCGTTGAAGATGAGGCAGACCCCACTAATGAAAAACTGTTTTTT	CSVEDEADPTNEKLFF	TRBJ1-4	.	TRBV29-1	.
TGTGCCTGGAGTCCACGGGTTACCTACGAGCAGTACTTC	CAWSPRVTYEQYF	TRBJ2-7	.	TRBV30	.
TGTGCCAGCAGCCCGGGACAGGCCCAGAACACTGAAGCTTTCTTT	CASSPGQAQNTEAFF	TRBJ1-1	.	TRBV7-9	TRBD1
TGTGCCAGCAGTGTTGACAGTCTTTCTAGCACAGATACGCAGTATTTT	CASSVDSLSSTDTQYF	TRBJ2-3	.	TRBV2	.
TGTGCCAGCAATACGTGGAAGGCCGACAGGGGAGTTGAGAGTGGCTACACCTTC	CASNTWKADRGVESGYTF	TRBJ1-2	.	TRBV28	TRBD1
TGTGCCAGCAGCTCAGTGGTCCATGAGAGCACTGAAGCTTTCTTT	CASSSVVHESTEAFF	TRBJ1-1	.	TRBV7-8	.
TGCGCCAGCAGCCAAGCGACACAACTGAACACCGGGGAGCTGTTTTTT	CASSQATQLNTGELFF	TRBJ2-2	.	TRBV4-3	.
TGCGCCAGCAGCCAGGAGCTAGCGGACAATGAGCAGTTCTTC	CASSQELADNEQFF	TRBJ2-1	.	TRBV4-1	TRBD2
TGTGCCAGCAGCTCTAGCGACAATGAGCAGTTCTTC	CASSSSDNEQFF	TRBJ2-1	.	TRBV11-3	.
TGTGCCAGCAGACACTGGGGACATTACCTCCAGAGCTCTGGAAACACCATATATTTT	CASRHWGHYLQSSGNTIYF	TRBJ1-3	.	TRBV6-4	.
TGTGCCAGCAGCGTCACAGGGGATCGTGGTTCTGAGCAGTACTTC	CASSVTGDRGSEQYF	TRBJ2-7	once	TRBV9	TRBD1
TGTGCCAGCTCAACTCTCTTAAACAGGGCCGTCCCCGGTGGGGGTGAAAAACTGTTTTTT	CASSTLLNRAVPGGGEKLFF	TRBJ1-4	.	TRBV18	.
TGTGCCAGCAGTCTCCTGGGGGGCTTTAATGAAAAACTGTTTTTT	CASSLLGGFNEKLFF	TRBJ1-4	.	TRBV28	.
TGTGCCAGCAGTCCCGTGTGGACTGATACTAATGAAAAACTGTTTTTT	CASSPVWTDTNEKLFF	TRBJ1-4	.	TRBV28	.
TGTGCCAGCAGCCATGACAGGGCGTCCGACGAGCAGTACTTC	CASSHDRASDEQYF	TRBJ2-7	.	TRBV13	TRBD1
TGTGCCAGCAGTTTATTCGACAGGGGGGACGGCAATCAGCCCCAGCATTTT	CASSLFDRGDGNQPQHF	TRBJ1-5	once	TRBV28	TRBD1
TGCGCCAGCAGTGATGAAGCAGAATATAGCAATCAGCCCCAGCATTTT	CASSDEAEYSNQPQHF	TRBJ1-5	.	TRBV10-2	.
TGTGCCAGTAGCCACGTCTCTAGTAGGGAAAAACTGTTTTTT	CASSHVSSREKLFF	TRBJ1-4	.	TRBV19	.
TGTGCCAGCAGCCCATGGGACAATCCAGATACGCAGTATTTT	CASSPWDNPDTQYF	TRBJ2-3	.	TRBV11-2	.
TGTGCCAGTAGTATCGACAGGGTGGATGAAAAACTGTTTTTT	CASSIDRVDEKLFF	TRBJ1-4	.	TRBV19	TRBD1
TGTGCCAGCAGCATAACAGGGTTGAACACTGAAGCTTTCTTT	CASSITGLNTEAFF	TRBJ1-1	.	TRBV27	.
TGTGCCAGCAGTCATACCCGGGACATATTGGGAGGAAACACCATATATTTT	CASSHTRDILGGNTIYF	TRBJ1-3	.	TRBV5-8	.
TGCGCCAGCAGCCAAGTATTAGGGAGCAACACTGAAGCTTTCTTT	CASSQVLGSNTEAFF	TRBJ1-1	.	TRBV4-1	.
TGCGCCAGCAGCCAGGGACAGGGTCCCTCTGGAAACACCATATATTTT	CASSQGQGPSGNTIYF	TRBJ1-3	.	TRBV4-3	TRBD1
TGTGCCAGCAGTTACTCTGCAGGCAGAACCACAGATACGCAGTATTTT	CASSYSAGRTTDTQYF	TRBJ2-3	.	TRBV6-5	.
TGTGCCAGTAGTATAGAGCGTTGGGCCGTCAATCAGCCCCAGCATTTT	CASSIERWAVNQPQHF	TRBJ1-5	.	TRBV19	.
TGTGCCAGCAGCGACTGGACAGACAATGAGCAGTTCTTC	CASSDWTDNEQFF	TRBJ2-1	few	TRBV9	.
TGTGCCAGCAGCGGACAGGGAATTAACACCGGGGAGCTGTTTTTT	CASSGQGINTGELFF	TRBJ2-2	.	TRBV9	TRBD1
TGTGCCAGCAGCCCGAGTTGGAATCAGCCCCAGCATTTT	CASSPSWNQPQHF	TRBJ1-5	.	TRBV11-2	.
TGCGCCAGCAGCCAAGATAGGGCGGCTAACGGCTTGGGGGATACGCAGTATTTT	CASSQDRAANGLGDTQYF	TRBJ2-3	.	TRBV4-3	.
TGTGCCAGCAGCCGCTTACCGCAGGGGATATCCTATAATTCACCCCTCCACTTT	CASSRLPQGISYNSPLHF	TRBJ1-6	.	TRBV7-9	.
TGTGCCAGCAGAAAAGGACAGTCCTATGGCTACACCTTC	CASRKGQSYGYTF	TRBJ1-2	.	TRBV27	.
TGTGCCAGCACCTGGGACTGGTCAAATTTCACAGATACGCAGTATTTT	CASTWDWSNFTDTQYF	TRBJ2-3	once	TRBV7-9	.
TGTGCCAGTAGTGCAGGGTATAATGAGCAGTTCTTC	CASSAGYNEQFF	TRBJ2-1	.	TRBV19	.
TGTGCCAGCAGTAGCGGGAGTAGCACCGGGGAGCTGTTTTTT	CASSSGSSTGELFF	TRBJ2-2	.	TRBV27	TRBD2
TGTGCCAGCAGCGCGGACTGGTCTGGCTACACCTTC	CASSADWSGYTF	TRBJ1-2	.	TRBV7-9	.
TGTGCCAGCAGTATCGGGACAGGGGCAGGCGGCTACACCTTC	CASSIGTGAGGYTF	TRBJ1-2	.	TRBV27	TRBD1
TGTGCCAGCAGTTACAAGCTAGCGGGGCATGTCTACGAGCAGTACTTC	CASSYKLAGHVYEQYF	TRBJ2-7	.	TRBV6-6	TRBD2
TGTGCCAGCTCACCCGGGCCCCGGGATGAGCAGTTCTTC	CASSPGPRDEQFF	TRBJ2-1	.	TRBV18	.
TGTGCCAGCAGTTACAGAGAAGGAAACATTCAGTACTTC	CASSYREGNIQYF	TRBJ2-4	medium-sized	TRBV6-5	.
TGTGCCAGCAGCCAATGGGAAAACCCCTACGAGCAGTACTTC	CASSQWENPYEQYF	TRBJ2-7	.	TRBV14	.
TGTGCCAGCAGCTTACTGGGCCTAGGACCCTACAATGAGCAGTTCTTC	CASSLLGLGPYNEQFF	TRBJ2-1	once	TRBV13	.